This T cell receptor (beta chain) stems from a study of blood T cells in healthy people across ages. For the study at large: There was about one barcoded beta molecule captured by template switching per two T cells.

Overall study findings and caveats: Older age coincided with a roughly linear decline in TCR beta diversity per million T cells.

A J-beta primer mix and a sample-barcoded 5' primer were used in a second PCR of about 6 to 12 cycles. A 12-random-nucleotide template-switch adaptor tagged each cDNA molecule. One entry per CDR3 protein results from TCRdb running MiXCR on the 5' RACE reads. Of about 650,000 distinct CDR3 sequences in the sample, roughly 32% were seen once. Germline CDR1 and CDR2: SGHRS and YFSETQ. V lost 4 bases, J lost 4 bases, and 7 bases stayed unmatched. The length of the CDR3 is 16 residues. Every participating donor contributed 8.5 to 10 milliliters of peripheral blood through a draw. In this sample, this clonotype turned up many times. No antigen is known for it.

The sequenced material came from blood. The TCR was taken from a woman aged 80 or older in good health. The chain carries TRBV5-1 and TRBJ2-2; 10 bases align to TRBD1. The CDR3 is CASSPRTGGITGELFF. CDR3 nucleotide sequence: TGCGCCAGCAGCCCGAGGACAGGGGGGATCACCGGGGAGCTGTTTTTT. The variable domain in full, completed from reference TRBV5-1 and TRBJ2-2, reads KAGVTQTPRYLIKTRGQQVTLSCSPISGHRSVSWYQQTPGQGLQFLFEYFSETQRNKGNFPGRFSGRQFSNSRSEMNVSTLELGDSALYLCASSPRTGGITGELFFGEGSRLTVL.